This entry is about one TCR beta chain. Its antigen is still unknown. This entry comes from a study of T cell responses to AZD1222 COVID-19 vaccine. Looking at the study overall: Pooling was applied to second doses at about 4 or about 12 weeks.

Trimming shortened V by 3 bases and J by 3 bases, and 9 bases separated the two germline ends. The CDR3 extends over 13 amino acids. Germline V gene lookup returns CDR1 DFQATT and CDR2 SNEGSKA (reference sequence). Study results and limitations: Clonal diversity may have been underestimated in mostly white British donors. In the spike-specific TCR repertoire, nearly half reportedly target unmutated variant regions.

The method was immunoSEQ multiplex PCR; TCRdb's version includes in-frame clones alone and lacks a portion of them. The sample yields 68,000 or so clones, about three quarters seen once. The receptor was isolated from an adult in good health. V gene TRBV20-1 combines with J gene TRBJ2-1, with no clear D. Sequencing used peripheral blood, obtained on day 0 of AZD1222 vaccination. The CDR3 DNA reads TGCAGTGCTAGTGGCGGAGACTACAATGAGCAGTTCTTC. Translating gives CSASGGDYNEQFF.